The T cell receptor (beta chain) described here comes from a study of blood T cells in healthy people across ages. A sample-barcoded 5' primer and a J-beta primer mix were used in a second PCR of roughly 6 to 11 cycles. TCRdb re-derived calls from the 5' RACE reads in MiXCR, one entry per CDR3 protein. In the table there are 1,800,000 or so distinct CDR3 sequences, roughly two fifths of which are singletons. Note on this clonotype: This sequence may be a read error, since a much larger clone differs from it by one base.

CDR3 size: 15 residues. With 7 bases clipped from V and 3 bases from J, the junction kept 9 bases outside the gene matches. There were at least 6 micrograms of total RNA extracted from every sample. The rearrangement joins TRBV12-3 or TRBV12-4 to TRBJ2-7, with 10 positions matching TRBD1. This receptor was taken from a human donor in good health. The sequenced material came from blood. The CDR3 nucleotides read TGTGCCAGCATTACCGGGACAGGGGTTTTCTACGAGCAGTACTTC. Translating it yields CASITGTGVFYEQYF.